This TCR beta chain derives from a study of Ad26.COV2.S vaccination and SARS-CoV-2 variants. This sample's treatment: roughly 18 received Ad26.COV2.S at low or high dose, single or two shots; a few received placebo; per-sample allocation not given. The investigators took samples on day 63 after the first vaccine or placebo injection. Method: immunoSEQ multiplex PCR; TCRdb's copy keeps in-frame clones and lacks some. The sample has about 250,000 clones; roughly 85% are singletons. The V end was cut by 2 bases, the J end by 4 bases, with 8 bases between. This CDR3 has 14 residues. The germline V gene has CDR1 KGHDR and CDR2 SFDVKD.

This receptor was obtained from a person aged 18 to 59 who received the Ad26.COV2.S COVID-19 vaccine or a placebo. The source material was peripheral blood, sampled in a trial of Ad26.COV2.S vaccine versus placebo. This chain links TRBV24-1 with TRBJ1-5; D is unclear. CDR3 DNA: TGTGCCACCAGTGATTGGCCAGATAATCAGCCCCAGCATTTT. Its protein product is CATSDWPDNQPQHF.